The 21 T cell receptor beta chains presented below share a single source sample, sequenced in a study of Ad26.COV2.S vaccination and SARS-CoV-2 variants. Here immunoSEQ multiplex PCR was the method, and the copy in TCRdb shows in-frame clones only, minus some. The sample gives about 350,000 clones, approximately 81% of which show up once; roughly 3.5% is in the top ten. As for treatment: roughly 18 received Ad26.COV2.S at low or high dose, single or two shots; a few received placebo; per-sample allocation not given. It was on day 63 after the first vaccine or placebo injection that samples were taken. The sample consisted of peripheral blood, taken in a trial of Ad26.COV2.S vaccine versus placebo. All receptors derive from a person aged 18-60 years who received the Ad26.COV2.S COVID-19 vaccine or a placebo.

This rearrangement joins TRBV19 to TRBJ2-5; 8 bases agree with TRBD1. CDR3 size: 16 residues. Germline assignment: CDR1 LNHDA and CDR2 SQIVND (reference sequence). J gave up 0 bases and V 3 bases, and 6 bases lay outside the gene matches. The CDR3 nucleotides read TGTGCCAGTAGTATCGGACAGGGACCGTACCAAGAGACCCAGTACTTC. As protein: CASSIGQGPYQETQYF. The full variable domain, completed using reference TRBV19 and TRBJ2-5, is DGGITQSPKYLFRKEGQNVTLSCEQNLNHDAMYWYRQDPGQGLRLIYYSQIVNDFQKGDIAEGYSVSREKKESFPLTVTSAQKNPTAFYLCASSIGQGPYQETQYFGPGTRLLVL.

This clone was detected once. This chain uses TRBV18 with TRBJ2-7, with D unresolved. Germline V gene lookup returns CDR1 KGHSH and CDR2 LQKENI. V was pared by 2 bases and J by 4 bases, with 12 bases between. The CDR3 is made up of 14 amino acids. Written as DNA, the CDR3 is TGTGCCAGCTCACCATCTGAAGTGGCGTACGAGCAGTACTTC. This translates into CASSPSEVAYEQYF.

The chain uses TRBV7-9 and TRBJ2-5, with a possible D match to TRBD2 (6 bases). Germline loops: CDR1 SEHNR, CDR2 FQNEAQ (reference sequence). Between the trimmed V and J ends, which lost 1 base and 3 bases, there was a span of 12 bases. CDR3 length: 15 amino acids. The CDR3 protein is CASSLVEGGKETQYF. DNA of the CDR3: TGTGCCAGCAGCTTAGTGGAGGGCGGGAAAGAGACCCAGTACTTC.

This chain uses TRBV5-1 with TRBJ2-2, with TRBD1 identical over 8 bases. Germline CDR1 SGHRS, CDR2 YFSETQ. The CDR3 has 16 amino acids. With V trimmed by 0 bases and J by 5 bases, 6 bases remained unmatched. CDR3 in amino acids: CASSLELQGDTGELFF. Written as DNA, the CDR3 is TGCGCCAGCAGCTTGGAGTTACAGGGGGATACCGGGGAGCTGTTTTTT.

V is TRBV19 and J is TRBJ2-5, with no clear D. V lost 0 bases and J 4 bases, leaving 6 bases between the germline ends. This CDR3 has 13 residues. Germline V lookup: CDR1 LNHDA, CDR2 SQIVND (reference sequence). CDR3 in amino acids: CASSIEGGETQYF. DNA of the CDR3: TGTGCCAGTAGTATAGAGGGTGGAGAGACCCAGTACTTC.

This clone has just one count. The chain combines TRBV9 with TRBJ2-7; TRBD1 matches at 7 bases. The CDR3 loop spans 16 amino acids. With 4 bases clipped from V and 2 bases from J, the junction kept 12 bases outside the gene matches. From germline, CDR1 is SGDLS and CDR2 YYNGEE. The CDR3 sequence: CASSTRDRSNPYEQYF. The CDR3 DNA follows: TGTGCCAGCAGCACTCGGGACAGATCAAATCCCTACGAGCAGTACTTC.

The chain recombines TRBV5-1 with TRBJ2-1, with TRBD2 matching over 11 bases. With V trimmed by 1 base and J by 9 bases, 6 bases remained unmatched. The CDR3 length is 15 residues. Germline V gene data show CDR1 as SGHRS and CDR2 as YFSETQ. The CDR3 here is CASSLKLAGGGEQFF. As DNA, the CDR3 is TGCGCCAGCAGCTTGAAGCTAGCGGGGGGTGGTGAGCAGTTCTTC.

This clone appeared a single time. CDR3 protein: CASSVTSGAYQETQYF. For the CDR3, the DNA is TGTGCCAGCAGCGTGACTAGCGGAGCGTACCAAGAGACCCAGTACTTC. The chain couples TRBV7-2 to TRBJ2-5, with TRBD2 identical over 9 bases. With V trimmed by 5 bases and J by 0 bases, 7 bases remained unmatched. Germline CDR1 is SGHTA and CDR2 is FQGNSA. This CDR3 contains 16 residues. The complete variable domain, with remaining parts taken from reference TRBV7-2 and TRBJ2-5, reads GAGVSQSPSNKVTEKGKDVELRCDPISGHTALYWYRQSLGQGLEFLIYFQGNSAPDKSGLPSDRFSAERTGGSVSTLTIQRTQQEDSAVYLCASSVTSGAYQETQYFGPGTRLLVL.

The chain links TRBV5-7 to TRBJ1-1; TRBD1 matches 7 bases. TRBV5-7 has ORF status, its function being uncertain. V gave up 6 bases and J gave up 3 bases; unmatched junction bases: 17. There are 17 residues in the CDR3. CDR3 loop: CASTVGRGEKLDTEAFF. CDR3 sequence (DNA): TGTGCCAGCACCGTAGGCAGGGGGGAGAAACTCGACACTGAAGCTTTCTTT.

The chain is built from TRBV2 and TRBJ2-7; TRBD2 matches 8 bases. CDR1 SNHLY and CDR2 FYNNEI come from the germline V gene. J was trimmed by 3 bases and V by 6 bases; bases with no gene match: 16. The CDR3 length is 17 residues. The CDR3 DNA sequence: TGTGCCAGCAGCGTCCGGGGGGGTTGGCAGGGACTCTACGAGCAGTACTTC. Translating it yields CASSVRGGWQGLYEQYF.

The V gene is TRBV5-1, the J gene TRBJ2-5, with D possibly matching TRBD2 (6 bases). This CDR3 has 15 residues. Trimming shortened V by 1 base and J by 7 bases, and 17 bases separated the two germline ends. Germline V gene lookup returns CDR1 SGHRS and CDR2 YFSETQ. CDR3 loop: CASSLPRSQEGTQYF. CDR3 nucleotide sequence: TGCGCCAGCAGCTTGCCAAGATCCCAGGAGGGGACCCAGTACTTC.

The chain recombines TRBV4-3 with TRBJ2-5; 8 positions match TRBD1. The CDR3 loop spans 16 amino acids. Germline loops: CDR1 LGHNA, CDR2 YSLEER. V lost 2 bases, J lost 2 bases, and 7 bases stayed unmatched. The CDR3 sequence: CASSQMGRTGQETQYF. In DNA form, the CDR3 reads TGCGCCAGCAGCCAAATGGGCCGGACAGGGCAAGAGACCCAGTACTTC.

The gene calls are TRBV18 and TRBJ2-5, with TRBD1 as a possible D gene (6 bases). This CDR3 has 13 amino acids. V was pared by 5 bases and J by 3 bases, with 10 bases between. Looked up from germline, CDR1 is KGHSH and CDR2 is LQKENI. The CDR3: CASSSGVKETQYF. The DNA of the CDR3 is TGTGCCAGCTCATCAGGGGTGAAAGAGACCCAGTACTTC.

The chain couples TRBV7-5 to TRBJ1-2; the D segment call TRBD1 is taken from the table without a DNA check. TRBV7-5 is a known pseudogene. CDR3 size: 16 residues. The CDR3 here is CVRSFSSWTGADGYTF. The CDR3 DNA reads TGTGTCAGAAGCTTTTCATCATGGACAGGGGCCGATGGCTACACCTTC.

The chain links TRBV19 to TRBJ2-5; 15 nucleotides agree with TRBD2. The CDR3 length is 17 residues. Per the germline V gene, CDR1 is LNHDA and CDR2 is SQIVND (reference sequence). Trimming at V came to 5 bases and at J to 3 bases, leaving 7 bases not matched to a gene. The CDR3 loop reads CASSPQGLAGGKETQYF. CDR3 sequence (DNA): TGTGCCAGTAGTCCCCAGGGACTAGCGGGGGGTAAAGAGACCCAGTACTTC.

The gene calls are TRBV19 and TRBJ2-3, with D tentatively TRBD1 or TRBD2 (5 bases each). The CDR3 contains 14 residues. V dropped 6 bases and J dropped 2 bases, with 12 bases sitting between them. Germline V gives CDR1 LNHDA, CDR2 SQIVND (reference sequence). The CDR3 DNA sequence: TGTGCCAGTAGAGATCGGGACGACACAGATACGCAGTATTTT. Residues: CASRDRDDTDTQYF.

The J gene is TRBJ1-2, the V gene TRBV30; the D is unclear. CDR1 is GTSNPN, CDR2 SVGIG, per germline (reference sequence). V was cut by 5 bases and J by 8 bases, with 9 bases left in between. The CDR3 contains 10 residues. CDR3 sequence: CAWSSPGYTF. The CDR3 coding sequence is TGTGCCTGGTCTTCGCCCGGCTACACCTTC.

The V and J genes are TRBV3-1 (or the pseudogene TRBV3-2) and TRBJ2-1; 10 bases match TRBD2. J gave up 4 bases and V 0 bases, and 12 bases lay outside the gene matches. This CDR3 is 19 amino acids long. The germline V gene encodes CDR1 LGHDT and CDR2 YNNKEL (reference sequence). The CDR3 protein is CASSQDPKTGLAYYNEQFF. The DNA for the CDR3 is TGTGCCAGCAGCCAAGATCCTAAAACGGGACTAGCGTATTACAATGAGCAGTTCTTC.

This clone was found once. The chain uses TRBV6-6 and TRBJ2-7, with 10 bases matching TRBD1. V trimming: 6 bases; J trimming: 4 bases; junction bases outside the gene matches: 9. Germline CDR1 reads MNHNY; CDR2 reads SVGAGI (reference sequence). This CDR3 is 15 amino acids long. As DNA, the CDR3 is TGTGCCAGCAGGGAGCAGACAGGGGGCCCATACGAGCAGTACTTC. Its protein is CASREQTGGPYEQYF.

The chain employs TRBV19 and TRBJ2-7, with D maybe TRBD2 (5 bases). CDR1 is LNHDA, CDR2 SQIVND, per germline (reference sequence). The CDR3 runs to 13 residues. The V and J ends lost 5 bases and 3 bases respectively, with 11 bases between them. The DNA of the CDR3 is TGTGCCAGTAGTGCGCGGGCCGTCTACGAGCAGTACTTC. This gives the protein CASSARAVYEQYF.

The chain employs TRBV7-2 and TRBJ2-5; 10 bases align to TRBD2. The CDR3 is 15 residues long. Germline CDR1 and CDR2: SGHTA and FQGNSA. Trimming cost V 6 bases and J 2 bases; bases outside gene matches: 6. The CDR3 spells CASSYGLAVQETQYF. CDR3 coding DNA: TGTGCCAGCAGTTATGGACTAGCGGTACAAGAGACCCAGTACTTC.